These T cell receptor beta chains were read from a single sample in a study of vaccination and CD4 T cells after COVID-19. No antigen has been assigned to these receptors. TCRdb re-derived calls from the PCR reads in MiXCR, one entry per CDR3 protein. The repertoire holds some 21,000 distinct CDR3 sequences, with 43% as singletons. The material sequenced was CD4+ T cells from blood, cultured in vitro, taken about 7 months after SARS-CoV-2 vaccination. The receptors shown here come from a human donor who had recovered from COVID-19. Each CDR3 is given with its conserved first and last residue. The D gene is left open where the match is weak.

d_call	v_call	cdr3_aa
TRBD2	TRBV28	CASSLINVLGTSGREQYF
TRBD1	TRBV7-9	CASSNRGPYGYTF
-	TRBV4-3	CASSLSLAEEQFF
TRBD2	TRBV20-1	CSAGRLAGLYNEQFF
-	TRBV6-5	CASSSPGPYDTGELFF
-	TRBV28	CASSLGQSNSPLHF
TRBD1	TRBV19	CASTRTGETYEQYF
-	TRBV6-4	CASSAANTGELFF
-	TRBV20-1	CSARGNTDTQYF
TRBD1	TRBV15	CATSSRGDRGYEQYF
-	TRBV24-1	CATRDAYNEQFF
-	TRBV27	CASSLSPEGLRLF
-	TRBV7-6	CASSSRTDSNTGELFF
-	TRBV7-9	CASSLGGTYEQYF
-	TRBV10-3	CAISETEGEQFF
TRBD1	TRBV7-9	CASSPRGRRTEAFF
TRBD1	TRBV18	CASSPLTGVNEQYF
-	TRBV6-1	CASRSRSGANVLTF
-	TRBV6-1	CASTRGNTEAFF
TRBD2	TRBV6-1	CASEYGTSGEQYF
-	TRBV28	CASSLPGFYEQYF
-	TRBV2	CASSEDRSYNSPLHF
TRBD2	TRBV7-9	CASSPGLAETYEQYF
-	TRBV11-3	CASHYSNQPQHF
-	TRBV11-3	CASSLRLEETQYF
-	TRBV28	CASTPLEGVSYEQYF
TRBD1	TRBV6-2/TRBV6-3	CASRGQGASDTQYF
TRBD2	TRBV2	CASRIAGPSYNEQFF
-	TRBV7-8	CAISSRAAAYEQYF
-	TRBV28	CASSPPYTSSNQPQHF
-	TRBV20-1	CSARPQGNYGYTF
-	TRBV19	CASSIDPTGESPLHF
-	TRBV10-3	CAISESGGYSPLHF
TRBD2	TRBV6-1	CASTPTSGRPDTQYF
-	TRBV6-1	CASSEQDGLTDTQYF
-	TRBV9	CASSVGGQTHQPQHF
-	TRBV6-1	CASRPSDRYGYTF
-	TRBV20-1	CSARYTDTQYF
TRBD1	TRBV6-1	CASSTPGQGYEQYF
-	TRBV7-3	CASSSLGDQETQYF
-	TRBV19	CASSSGTERPGELFF
-	TRBV11-2	CASSFLGHLTDTQYF